This T cell receptor beta chain stems from a study of T cells in Graves' hyperthyroidism and ophthalmopathy. Overall study: Once the initial diagnosis was made, peripheral blood was obtained before any treatment. Study-wide findings and caveats: Ophthalmopathy was separated from stable hyperthyroidism by a 13 V-J model.

Uncontrolled infection, other autoimmune disease, pregnancy or lactation barred patients from enrollment. PBMCs came from more than 8.5 ml fresh peripheral blood. RNA transcripts yielded amplified TCR beta CDR3 regions. Researchers ran a first-round RT-PCR on the TCR CDR3 using the HTBI primer set. One entry per CDR3 protein, called by TCRdb with MiXCR from the multiplex PCR reads. The table lists 700,000 or so distinct CDR3 sequences, 14% of them singletons. As concerns this clonotype: Its matching antigen is unknown. A much larger clone lies a single base off, so this may be a read error.

CDR1 is MDHEN and CDR2 is SYDVKM in the germline V gene. CDR3 length equals 13 residues. The sequence came from a woman aged 45-60 years with Graves' ophthalmopathy. The sample consisted of blood. V and J are TRBV28 and TRBJ1-4, with D uncertain. The CDR3 DNA follows: TGTGCCAGCAGTTTTCCAGCTAATGAAAAACTGCTTTTT. Translation: CASSFPANEKLLF.